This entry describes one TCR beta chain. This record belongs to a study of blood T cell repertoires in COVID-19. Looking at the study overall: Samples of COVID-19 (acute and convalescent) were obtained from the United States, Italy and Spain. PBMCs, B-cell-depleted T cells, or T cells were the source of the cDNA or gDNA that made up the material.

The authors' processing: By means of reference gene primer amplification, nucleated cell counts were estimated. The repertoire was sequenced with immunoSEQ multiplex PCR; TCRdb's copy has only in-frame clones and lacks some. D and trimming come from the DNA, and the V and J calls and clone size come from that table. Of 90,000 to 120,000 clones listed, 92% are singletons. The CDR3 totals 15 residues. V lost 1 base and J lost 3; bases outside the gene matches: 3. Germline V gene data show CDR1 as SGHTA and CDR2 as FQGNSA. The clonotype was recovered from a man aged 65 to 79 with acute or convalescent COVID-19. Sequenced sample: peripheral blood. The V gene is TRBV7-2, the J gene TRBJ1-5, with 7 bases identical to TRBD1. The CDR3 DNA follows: TGTGCCAGCAGCTTAGTGGGACAGTACAATCAGCCCCAGCATTTT. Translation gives CASSLVGQYNQPQHF.